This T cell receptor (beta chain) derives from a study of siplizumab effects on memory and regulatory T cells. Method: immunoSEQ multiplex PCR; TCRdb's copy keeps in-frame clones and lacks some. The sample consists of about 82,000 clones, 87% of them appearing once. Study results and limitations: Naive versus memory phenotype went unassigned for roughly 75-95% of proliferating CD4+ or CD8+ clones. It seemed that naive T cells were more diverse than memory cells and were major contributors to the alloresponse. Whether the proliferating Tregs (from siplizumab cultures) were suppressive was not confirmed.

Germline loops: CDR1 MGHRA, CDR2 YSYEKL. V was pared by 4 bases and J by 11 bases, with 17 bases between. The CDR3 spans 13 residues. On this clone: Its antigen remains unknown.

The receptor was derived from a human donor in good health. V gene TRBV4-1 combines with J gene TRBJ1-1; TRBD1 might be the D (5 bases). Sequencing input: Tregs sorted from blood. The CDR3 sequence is CASSLTSGGEAFF. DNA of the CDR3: TGCGCCAGCAGCCTAACGTCGGGGGGGGAGGCTTTCTTT.